Listed below are T cell receptor beta chains from one sample, sequenced in a study of T cells in narcolepsy. The protocol was immunoSEQ multiplex PCR, while the TCRdb copy is restricted to in-frame clones and leaves out a portion. Among tens of thousands of clones listed, about 86% were seen once. The sample consisted of CD45RA- memory CD4+ T cells from PBMCs. The receptor set was obtained from a human donor with narcolepsy. CDR3s include the opening cysteine and the closing phenylalanine or tryptophan. Fields, in order: V gene, clone size, J gene, D gene, CDR3 protein, CDR3 DNA. The D gene is left open where the match is weak. Not every row has a clone size; where given, it reads once, few, many or a size class.

TRBV19	-	TRBJ1-6	-	CASSGGGTASSYNSPLHF	TGTGCCAGTAGTGGAGGGGGGACCGCGAGCTCCTATAATTCACCCCTCCACTTT
TRBV4-2	-	TRBJ2-2	TRBD2	CASSSGGGGNTGELFF	TGTGCCAGCAGCTCTGGCGGGGGAGGTAACACCGGGGAGCTGTTTTTT
TRBV30	-	TRBJ2-3	-	CAWSVGGAGDTQYF	TGTGCCTGGAGTGTGGGGGGCGCCGGGGATACGCAGTATTTT
TRBV27	-	TRBJ1-1	-	CASTGRSNTEAFF	TGTGCCAGTACGGGGCGGTCTAACACTGAAGCTTTCTTT
TRBV15	-	TRBJ2-1	-	CATSRDFGSEQFF	TGTGCCACCAGCAGAGATTTCGGGAGTGAGCAGTTCTTC
TRBV30	-	TRBJ1-5	-	CAWSTGLNQPQHF	TGTGCCTGGAGTACGGGCCTTAATCAGCCCCAGCATTTT
TRBV30	-	TRBJ2-2	TRBD2	CAWSGRGLAGGVGSGELFF	TGTGCCTGGAGTGGCCGGGGACTAGCGGGGGGTGTGGGCTCCGGGGAGCTGTTTTTT
TRBV6-1	-	TRBJ2-7	-	CASSELPTGRLYEQYF	TGTGCCAGCAGTGAACTCCCAACAGGGAGGTTATACGAGCAGTACTTC
TRBV30	-	TRBJ1-5	TRBD1	CAWGGQGNQPQHF	TGTGCCTGGGGGGGACAGGGGAATCAGCCCCAGCATTTT
TRBV30	-	TRBJ1-1	-	CAWSRSNTEAFF	TGTGCCTGGAGCAGGTCGAACACTGAAGCTTTCTTT
TRBV27	-	TRBJ2-3	TRBD2	CASRLADFTDTQYF	TGTGCCAGCAGACTAGCGGATTTCACAGATACGCAGTATTTT
TRBV29-1	-	TRBJ2-1	TRBD2	CSVGGKSGEKQFF	TGCAGCGTTGGGGGAAAGAGCGGGGAAAAGCAGTTCTTC
TRBV5-1	-	TRBJ1-2	-	CASSQPTDAEGYTF	TGCGCCAGCAGCCAACCTACAGACGCAGAAGGCTACACCTTC
TRBV5-1	few	TRBJ1-5	TRBD1	CASSKTGEDQPQHF	TGCGCCAGCAGCAAGACAGGGGAGGACCAGCCCCAGCATTTT
TRBV5-1	once	TRBJ2-2	-	CASSLAGQSPTGELFF	TGCGCCAGCAGCTTGGCCGGTCAGTCTCCCACCGGGGAGCTGTTTTTT
TRBV6-6	-	TRBJ2-7	TRBD2	CASSPDGLGEQYF	TGTGCCAGCAGTCCTGACGGACTAGGCGAGCAGTACTTC
TRBV12-5	once	TRBJ1-6	TRBD1	CASGLGQGNSPLHF	TGTGCTAGTGGTTTGGGACAGGGAAATTCACCCCTCCACTTT
TRBV4-3	-	TRBJ2-5	TRBD2	CASSREPLAGGPQTQYF	TGCGCCAGCAGCCGAGAACCTCTAGCGGGGGGGCCGCAGACCCAGTACTTC
TRBV1	few	TRBJ2-3	-	CTSSLQLGTSGGHADTQYF	TGCACCAGCAGCCTCCAACTCGGGACTAGCGGGGGGCATGCAGATACGCAGTATTTT
TRBV27	-	TRBJ2-5	-	CASSHGEGETQYF	TGTGCCAGCAGTCATGGGGAAGGAGAGACCCAGTACTTC
TRBV10-3	-	TRBJ2-3	TRBD2	CAIRGVQRGVADTQYF	TGTGCCATCAGGGGGGTCCAGCGGGGGGTTGCAGATACGCAGTATTTT
TRBV6-5	-	TRBJ1-2	-	CASSSPTSQGYTF	TGTGCCAGCAGCTCCCCTACCTCCCAGGGCTACACCTTC
TRBV19	-	TRBJ2-5	TRBD1	CASSPRDRGWETQYF	TGTGCCAGTAGCCCCCGGGACAGGGGATGGGAGACCCAGTACTTC
TRBV30	-	TRBJ1-5	-	CAWSVSGVGQPQHF	TGTGCCTGGAGTGTATCAGGGGTGGGACAGCCCCAGCATTTT
TRBV18	-	TRBJ2-1	TRBD2	CASSPSGAGWDEQFF	TGTGCCAGCTCACCATCCGGAGCGGGGTGGGATGAGCAGTTCTTC
TRBV19	-	TRBJ1-5	-	CASSMFSLYSNQPQHF	TGTGCCAGTAGTATGTTCAGCCTCTATAGCAATCAGCCCCAGCATTTT
TRBV5-5	once	TRBJ2-7	-	CASSLSQGYEQYF	TGTGCCAGCAGCCTCTCCCAGGGGTACGAGCAGTACTTC
TRBV7-9	few	TRBJ1-1	-	CAVGGGRNTEAFF	TGTGCCGTCGGAGGCGGGAGGAACACTGAAGCTTTCTTT
TRBV6-5	few	TRBJ1-2	-	CASSYSTGVNYGYTF	TGTGCCAGCAGTTACTCGACGGGTGTGAACTATGGCTACACCTTC
TRBV7-9	-	TRBJ2-5	-	CASIPFQETQYF	TGTGCCAGCATCCCTTTTCAGGAGACCCAGTACTTC
TRBV19	few	TRBJ1-1	-	CASSINGVAEAFF	TGTGCCAGTAGTATAAACGGTGTGGCTGAAGCTTTCTTT
TRBV9	-	TRBJ2-3	-	CASSARGSTDTQYF	TGTGCCAGCAGCGCCAGAGGGTCCACAGATACGCAGTATTTT
TRBV6-1	-	TRBJ2-5	-	CASSVNPGGETQYF	TGTGCCAGCAGTGTTAATCCAGGCGGGGAGACCCAGTACTTC
TRBV5-5	-	TRBJ2-4	TRBD1	CASSLGGTGTPIAKNIQYF	TGTGCCAGCAGCTTGGGGGGGACAGGGACGCCCATAGCCAAAAACATTCAGTACTTC
TRBV7-3	-	TRBJ2-3	-	CASSLTRADTQYF	TGTGCCAGCAGCTTAACGCGGGCAGATACGCAGTATTTT
TRBV7-8	-	TRBJ2-5	TRBD2	CASSRRLAGMDFQYF	TGTGCCAGCAGCCGAAGACTAGCGGGGATGGATTTTCAGTACTTC
TRBV7-2	-	TRBJ1-1	TRBD1	CASSDGTANTEAFF	TGTGCCAGCAGCGATGGGACAGCAAACACTGAAGCTTTCTTT
TRBV7-6	-	TRBJ1-5	-	CASSLETPGHGDQPQHF	TGTGCCAGCAGCTTAGAGACACCGGGACACGGAGATCAGCCCCAGCATTTT
TRBV6-1	few	TRBJ1-6	-	CASSEAGQGNSPLHF	TGTGCCAGCAGTGAAGCTGGACAAGGGAATTCACCCCTCCACTTT
TRBV6-1	-	TRBJ2-1	TRBD2	CASNGLALNEQFF	TGTGCCAGCAACGGACTAGCGCTGAATGAGCAGTTCTTC
TRBV21-1	-	TRBJ2-7	-	CASSKALSRSGTGVYEQYF	TGTGCCAGCAGCAAAGCGCTTTCCAGGTCTGGGACAGGTGTCTACGAGCAGTACTTC
TRBV14	once	TRBJ2-2	TRBD2	CASSRPKRERAGELFF	TGTGCCAGCAGCCGACCCAAGCGGGAGCGAGCCGGGGAGCTGTTTTTT
TRBV5-1	-	TRBJ2-1	TRBD2	CASSPGLAGGNNEQFF	TGCGCCAGCAGCCCGGGACTAGCGGGAGGGAACAATGAGCAGTTCTTC
TRBV6-1	few	TRBJ2-5	TRBD2	CASRGGGWQETQYF	TGTGCCAGCAGGGGCGGGGGGTGGCAAGAGACCCAGTACTTC
TRBV11-2	-	TRBJ1-4	-	CASSPGTLNEKLFF	TGTGCCAGCAGCCCCGGGACACTTAATGAAAAACTGTTTTTT
TRBV5-1	-	TRBJ1-1	-	CASSLDRVGEAFF	TGCGCCAGCAGCTTGGACAGGGTGGGGGAAGCTTTCTTT
TRBV4-2	-	TRBJ2-4	TRBD1	CASSQGTGIIAKNIQYF	TGTGCCAGCAGCCAAGGGACAGGGATAATAGCCAAAAACATTCAGTACTTC
TRBV7-8	-	TRBJ2-1	-	CASRPRLVYNEQFF	TGTGCCAGCAGACCTAGACTAGTTTACAATGAGCAGTTCTTC
TRBV7-2	-	TRBJ1-5	TRBD1	CASSTTGWNQPQHF	TGTGCCAGCAGCACGACAGGGTGGAATCAGCCCCAGCATTTT
TRBV30	-	TRBJ2-7	TRBD2	CAWSVSSGRTTYEQYF	TGTGCCTGGAGTGTATCCAGCGGGAGGACTACCTACGAGCAGTACTTC
TRBV6-5	-	TRBJ1-6	-	CASSGGDSPLHF	TGTGCCAGCAGTGGGGGCGATTCACCCCTCCACTTT
TRBV11-2	-	TRBJ2-1	-	CASSKTTLIYNEQFF	TGTGCCAGCAGCAAGACTACCCTAATCTACAATGAGCAGTTCTTC
TRBV6-1	-	TRBJ1-2	TRBD1	CASRILQGAGYGYTF	TGTGCCAGCAGAATCTTACAGGGGGCGGGCTATGGCTACACCTTC
TRBV28	-	TRBJ2-7	-	CASSPPDSSYEQYF	TGTGCCAGCAGTCCCCCCGACAGCTCCTACGAGCAGTACTTC
TRBV5-1	-	TRBJ2-6	-	CASTATGSGANVLTF	TGCGCCAGCACCGCGACTGGGTCAGGGGCCAACGTCCTGACTTTC
TRBV6-5	-	TRBJ1-2	TRBD1	CASGSTAGGDYGYTF	TGTGCCAGCGGGTCAACGGCAGGGGGGGACTATGGCTACACCTTC
TRBV18	-	TRBJ2-7	-	CASSPRSSSYEQYF	TGTGCCAGCTCACCACGTTCTAGCTCCTACGAGCAGTACTTC
TRBV6-1	-	TRBJ2-7	-	CASSRREAGEQYF	TGTGCCAGCAGTCGCAGGGAAGCGGGCGAGCAGTACTTC
TRBV5-1	-	TRBJ1-1	-	CASSLVQGGGTEAFF	TGCGCCAGCAGCTTGGTCCAAGGTGGGGGGACTGAAGCTTTCTTT
TRBV11-2	-	TRBJ2-3	-	CASSAPGMGTDTQYF	TGTGCCAGCAGCGCTCCAGGGATGGGCACAGATACGCAGTATTTT